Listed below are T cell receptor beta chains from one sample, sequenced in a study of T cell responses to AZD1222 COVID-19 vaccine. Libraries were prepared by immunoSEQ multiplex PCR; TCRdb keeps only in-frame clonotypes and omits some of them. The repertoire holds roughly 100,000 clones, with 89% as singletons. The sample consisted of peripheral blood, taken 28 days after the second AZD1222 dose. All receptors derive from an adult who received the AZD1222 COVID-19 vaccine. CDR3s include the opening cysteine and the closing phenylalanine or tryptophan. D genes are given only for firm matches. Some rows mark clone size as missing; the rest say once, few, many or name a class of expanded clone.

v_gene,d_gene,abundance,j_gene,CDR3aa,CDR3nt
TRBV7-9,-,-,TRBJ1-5,CASSLDQNQPQHF,TGTGCCAGCAGCTTAGATCAGAATCAGCCCCAGCATTTT
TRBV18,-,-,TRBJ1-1,CASSRDVLDTEAFF,TGTGCCAGCTCACGGGACGTCTTGGACACTGAAGCTTTCTTT
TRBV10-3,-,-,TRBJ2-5,CATGGSGAQETQYF,TGTGCCACAGGGGGAAGCGGGGCCCAAGAGACCCAGTACTTC
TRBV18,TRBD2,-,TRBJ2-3,CASSPPNSGLAGGHTDTQYF,TGTGCCAGCTCACCACCGAATTCGGGACTAGCGGGAGGGCACACAGATACGCAGTATTTT
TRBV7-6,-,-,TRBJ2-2,CASSFDSNTGELFF,TGTGCCAGCAGCTTTGACTCGAACACCGGGGAGCTGTTTTTT
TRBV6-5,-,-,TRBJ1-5,CASRGRGGNQPQHF,TGTGCCAGCAGGGGGAGGGGGGGCAATCAGCCCCAGCATTTT
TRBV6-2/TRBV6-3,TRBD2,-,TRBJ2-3,CASSYSTGLAGAGDTQYF,TGTGCCAGCAGTTACTCGACGGGACTAGCGGGCGCCGGGGATACGCAGTATTTT
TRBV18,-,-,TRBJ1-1,CASSRLGGVNTEAFF,TGTGCCAGCTCCAGACTGGGGGGCGTGAACACTGAAGCTTTCTTT
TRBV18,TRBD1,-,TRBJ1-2,CASSPQDRAYGYTF,TGTGCCAGCTCACCCCAGGACAGGGCCTATGGCTACACCTTC
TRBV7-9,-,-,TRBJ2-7,CASSLNMGSPPYEQYF,TGTGCCAGCAGCTTAAATATGGGATCTCCCCCCTACGAGCAGTACTTC
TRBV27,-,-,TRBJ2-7,CASSPAPGPRAYEQYF,TGTGCCAGCAGTCCTGCACCGGGCCCCCGCGCCTACGAGCAGTACTTC
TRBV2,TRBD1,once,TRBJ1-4,CASRGQGGTNEKLFF,TGTGCCAGCAGGGGACAGGGGGGAACTAATGAAAAACTGTTTTTT